The source of this T cell receptor beta chain is a study of blood T cell repertoires in COVID-19 (dated by TCRdb to about 2020). About the study as a whole: Collaborator samples came from the United States, Italy and Spain and covered acute and convalescent phases of COVID-19. The prospective study material was composed of cDNA or gDNA derived from T cells, B-cell-depleted T cells, or PBMCs. The dataset comprised deeply sampled blood TCRbeta repertoires from subjects exposed to, actively infected with, or recovered from COVID-19. A freely available public database, intended as a resource for researchers studying the immune response to SARS-CoV-2, is where the repertoires were released. Samples came from the ongoing ImmuneRACE study (first 160 participants) plus 1,254 subjects from 6 global collaborators. Nearly every sample came with metadata listing a de-identified subject ID, COVID-19 status, age in years and sex. Where HLA class I and class II types were available, the types were taken from metadata supplied by the sample provider, not from assay-based typing.

In regard to this clone: No cognate antigen has been identified for it. Base quality data are lacking; no much larger clone is found one base away.

The junction shows trimming of 3 bases on V and 2 bases on J, and the gene matches do not reach 10 bases of it. According to the germline V gene, CDR1 reads KGHSH and CDR2 reads LQKENI. The CDR3 holds 17 amino acids from the cysteine to the phenylalanine. Only CDR3 DNA is held: 51 bases, read in frame from base 1. Collaborating institutions collected whole blood in K2EDTA tubes following their own protocols. For TCRbeta analysis, collaborators shipped samples as frozen whole blood, isolated PBMCs, or DNA extracted from either of those sample types. The immunoSEQ Assay, a bias-controlled multiplex PCR, was used to amplify TCRbeta CDR3 regions from genomic DNA. For the original study's pipeline: Within the assay, amplification of reference gene primers was used to estimate how many nucleated cells each sample contained. To quantify the absolute abundance of each unique TCRbeta CDR3 rearrangement, sequence reads were collapsed and filtered. For each sample, productive Simpson clonality was calculated as the square root of Simpson's diversity index across productive rearrangements. Held by TCRdb, this immuneACCESS table contains in-frame sequences only and omits some clones. Under half of the omission traces to an unresolved V gene where checked; the cause of the rest is unknown. The DNA was the basis for D and trimming; V, J and clone size are from that table. The sample table lists roughly 45,000 clones, just over 85% of them with a count of one. The ten largest clones take up 8% to 9% of the sample.

The study at large found these results: Clinical and demographic metadata were provided uncurated, with the amount varying by source and participant.

Sequenced: peripheral blood. This receptor was obtained from a man aged 55 to 70 with active COVID-19. The chain joins TRBV18 to TRBJ2-3; 8 central bases correspond to TRBD1. The CDR3 region: CASSPAASTGATDTQYF. The nucleotides are TGTGCCAGCTCACCCGCCGCCTCGACAGGGGCCACAGATACGCAGTATTTT.